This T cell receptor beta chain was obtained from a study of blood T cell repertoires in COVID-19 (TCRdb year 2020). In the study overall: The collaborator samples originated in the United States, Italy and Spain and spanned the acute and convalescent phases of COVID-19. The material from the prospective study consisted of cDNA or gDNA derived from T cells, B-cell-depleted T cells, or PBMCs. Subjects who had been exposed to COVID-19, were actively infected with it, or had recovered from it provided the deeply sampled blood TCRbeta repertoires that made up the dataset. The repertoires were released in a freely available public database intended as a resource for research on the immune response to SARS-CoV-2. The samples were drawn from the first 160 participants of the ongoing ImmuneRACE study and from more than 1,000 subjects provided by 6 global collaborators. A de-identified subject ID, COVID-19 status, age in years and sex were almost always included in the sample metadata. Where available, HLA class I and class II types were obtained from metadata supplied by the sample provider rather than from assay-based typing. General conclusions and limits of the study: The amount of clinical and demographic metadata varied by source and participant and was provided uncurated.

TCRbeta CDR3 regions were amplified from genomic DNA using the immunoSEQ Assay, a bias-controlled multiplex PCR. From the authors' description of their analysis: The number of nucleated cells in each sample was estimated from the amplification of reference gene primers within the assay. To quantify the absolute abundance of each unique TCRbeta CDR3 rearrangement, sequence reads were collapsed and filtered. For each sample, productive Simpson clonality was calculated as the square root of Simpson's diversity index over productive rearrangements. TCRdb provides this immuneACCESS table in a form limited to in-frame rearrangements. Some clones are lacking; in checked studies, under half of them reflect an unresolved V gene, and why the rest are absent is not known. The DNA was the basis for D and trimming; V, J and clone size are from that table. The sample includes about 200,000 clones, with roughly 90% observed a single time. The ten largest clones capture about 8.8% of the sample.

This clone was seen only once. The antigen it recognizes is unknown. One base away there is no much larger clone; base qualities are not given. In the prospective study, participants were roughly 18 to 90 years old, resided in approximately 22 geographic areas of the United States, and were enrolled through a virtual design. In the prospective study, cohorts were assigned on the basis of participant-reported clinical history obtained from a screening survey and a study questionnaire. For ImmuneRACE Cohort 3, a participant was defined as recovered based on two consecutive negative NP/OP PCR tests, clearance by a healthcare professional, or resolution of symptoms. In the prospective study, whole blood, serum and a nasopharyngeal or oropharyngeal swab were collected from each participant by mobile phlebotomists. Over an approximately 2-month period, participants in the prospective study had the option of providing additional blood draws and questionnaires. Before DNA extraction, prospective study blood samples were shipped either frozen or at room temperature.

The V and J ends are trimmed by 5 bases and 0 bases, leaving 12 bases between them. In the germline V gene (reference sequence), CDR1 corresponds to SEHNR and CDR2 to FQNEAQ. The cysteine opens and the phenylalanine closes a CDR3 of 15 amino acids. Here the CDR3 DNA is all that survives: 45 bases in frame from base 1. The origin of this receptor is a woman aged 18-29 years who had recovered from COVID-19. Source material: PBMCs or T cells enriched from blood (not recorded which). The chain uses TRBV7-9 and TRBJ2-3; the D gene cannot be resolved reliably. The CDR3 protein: CASSLSIGSTDTQYF. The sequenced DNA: TGTGCCAGCAGCCTAAGTATCGGGAGCACAGATACGCAGTATTTT.